This paragraph covers one TCR beta chain sequence. The data were taken from a study of cytomegalovirus exposure and HLA in healthy donors. From germline, CDR1 is SGHTA and CDR2 FQGTGA. V lost 7 bases, J lost 5 bases, and 17 bases stayed unmatched. The CDR3 totals 19 residues. Primers included in the PCR were 60 Vbeta and 13 Jbeta primers. Profiling relied on immunoSEQ multiplex PCR, and the TCRdb table lists in-frame clones only, not all of them. The sample holds roughly 180,000 clones; roughly 74% are singletons and the top ten take roughly 3%. The gene calls are TRBV7-3 and TRBJ2-5; 15 bases align to TRBD2. The sequence was obtained from a female donor in good health and CMV-seronegative. The sequencing input was PBMCs. CDR3: CASNTLPRTSGGATETQYF. CDR3 DNA sequence: TGTGCCAGCAACACCCTCCCCCGGACTAGCGGGGGGGCCACGGAGACCCAGTACTTC. The full variable domain, with the rest looked up from reference TRBV7-3 and TRBJ2-5, is GAGVSQTPSNKVTEKGKYVELRCDPISGHTALYWYRQSLGQGPEFLIYFQGTGAADDSGLPNDRFFAVRPEGSVSTLKIQRTERGDSAVYLCASNTLPRTSGGATETQYFGPGTRLLVL.